The rows below give T cell receptor beta chains drawn from one sample of a study of patients and donors after allogeneic stem cell transplantation. TCRdb re-called the RT-PCR reads through MiXCR, storing one row per CDR3 protein. This sample carries 800,000 to 1,000,000 distinct CDR3 sequences, approximately 19% of them seen once, and the ten largest clones take approximately 5.9%. Sequences were obtained from blood, either unsorted or a sorted T cell fraction (not recorded which). The receptor source for this set is a human donor who was either an allogeneic HSCT recipient or a stem cell or donor lymphocyte infusion donor (not recorded which). It is not recorded whose cells these are; they may come from a transplant donor. Each CDR3 is given with its conserved first and last residue. The D gene is left open where the match is weak. Some rows have no size entry. The others give once, few or many, or a class for an expanded clone.

TRBV5-1	.	TRBJ2-3	TRBD2	CASSKGLAVGLTDTQYF	TGCGCCAGCAGCAAAGGACTAGCGGTCGGGCTTACAGATACGCAGTATTTT
TRBV7-9	.	TRBJ2-1	.	CASSLAVTRGQFF	TGTGCCAGCAGCTTAGCGGTGACGAGGGGGCAGTTCTTC
TRBV7-9	.	TRBJ2-6	.	CASSSDWSFSGANVLTF	TGTGCCAGCAGCTCCGACTGGTCCTTCTCTGGGGCCAACGTCCTGACTTTC
TRBV19	.	TRBJ2-1	TRBD2	CASSNRLAGQQFF	TGTGCCAGTAGTAACAGACTAGCGGGGCAGCAGTTCTTC
TRBV4-3	few	TRBJ2-1	.	CASSLEQGGEQFF	TGCGCCAGCAGCCTAGAACAGGGAGGTGAGCAGTTCTTC
TRBV12-3/TRBV12-4	.	TRBJ2-1	.	CASSFLGFSGSEQFF	TGTGCCAGCAGTTTTCTGGGGTTCTCTGGAAGTGAGCAGTTCTTC
TRBV12-3/TRBV12-4	.	TRBJ2-7	TRBD1	CASSSGQGLDYEQYF	TGTGCCAGCAGTTCGGGACAGGGGCTTGACTACGAGCAGTACTTC
TRBV24-1	.	TRBJ1-2	.	CATSDPNIQDGYTF	TGTGCCACCAGTGATCCGAACATACAGGATGGCTACACCTTC
TRBV11-2	.	TRBJ2-7	.	CASSDSVEQYF	TGTGCCAGCAGCGACAGTGTTGAGCAGTACTTC
TRBV27	.	TRBJ1-4	TRBD1	CASRDRGREKLFF	TGTGCCAGCCGGGACAGGGGTCGCGAAAAACTGTTTTTT
TRBV4-3	few	TRBJ1-4	TRBD1	CASSQDLAGGEKLFF	TGCGCCAGCAGCCAAGACTTGGCAGGGGGAGAAAAACTGTTTTTT
TRBV4-2	once	TRBJ1-2	TRBD1	CASSQGGTGRPRGYGYTF	TGTGCCAGCAGCCAAGGAGGGACAGGCCGACCCCGAGGCTATGGCTACACCTTC
TRBV4-1	.	TRBJ1-2	.	CASSQERGSGGYTF	TGCGCCAGCAGCCAAGAGAGGGGGAGCGGGGGCTACACCTTC
TRBV28	.	TRBJ2-5	TRBD1	CASSEDRGLQETQYF	TGTGCCAGCAGTGAGGACAGGGGGCTTCAAGAGACCCAGTACTTC
TRBV3-1	.	TRBJ2-3	TRBD2	CASSLLAGGGDTQYF	TGTGCCAGCAGCCTACTAGCGGGGGGGGGAGATACGCAGTATTTT
TRBV20-1	once	TRBJ1-6	.	CSARDQFPGGEPPLHF	TGCAGTGCTAGAGATCAGTTCCCCGGCGGAGAGCCACCCCTCCACTTT
TRBV27	.	TRBJ1-1	.	CASSLRLSASEAFF	TGTGCCAGCAGTTTAAGGCTTTCAGCTTCTGAAGCTTTCTTT
TRBV20-1	few	TRBJ1-1	.	CSAHKGVNTEAFF	TGCAGTGCCCATAAGGGGGTGAACACTGAAGCTTTCTTT
TRBV5-1	few	TRBJ2-3	.	CASSPMKGSADTQYF	TGCGCCAGCAGCCCTATGAAGGGGAGCGCAGATACGCAGTATTTT
TRBV6-2/TRBV6-3	.	TRBJ2-1	.	CATRGADQIYNEQFF	TGTGCCACCAGGGGAGCGGACCAAATTTACAATGAGCAGTTCTTC
TRBV20-1	few	TRBJ1-1	.	CSASWVENTEAFF	TGCAGTGCTAGTTGGGTGGAGAACACTGAAGCTTTCTTT
TRBV6-1	.	TRBJ1-1	.	CASNPRGNTEAFF	TGTGCCAGCAATCCACGGGGGAACACTGAAGCTTTCTTT
TRBV21-1	few	TRBJ2-3	.	CASSKGTSGADTQYF	TGTGCCAGCAGCAAAGGGACTAGCGGGGCAGATACGCAGTATTTT
TRBV20-1	few	TRBJ2-3	.	CSAEGDASTDTQYF	TGCAGTGCGGAGGGGGATGCTAGCACAGATACGCAGTATTTT
TRBV9	.	TRBJ2-4	.	CASSVVGENIQYF	TGTGCCAGCAGCGTAGTAGGAGAGAACATTCAGTACTTC
TRBV12-3/TRBV12-4	.	TRBJ1-3	TRBD1	CASRPQGASGNTIYF	TGTGCCAGCAGACCACAGGGGGCCTCTGGAAACACCATATATTTT
TRBV7-9	.	TRBJ1-5	.	CASSSSAEGAQHF	TGTGCCAGCAGCTCCAGCGCGGAGGGGGCCCAGCATTTT
TRBV16	few	TRBJ1-1	.	CASSQLRAEAFF	TGTGCCAGCAGCCAATTGAGGGCAGAAGCTTTCTTT
TRBV25-1	many	TRBJ2-2	.	CASSDPAENTGELFF	TGTGCCAGCAGTGACCCAGCGGAGAACACCGGGGAGCTGTTTTTT
TRBV20-1	few	TRBJ2-3	.	CSAQHGTSTDTQYF	TGCAGTGCCCAGCACGGTACTAGCACAGATACGCAGTATTTT
TRBV7-6	few	TRBJ2-5	.	CASSLEVDSPQETQYF	TGTGCCAGCAGCTTAGAGGTGGACAGCCCTCAAGAGACCCAGTACTTC
TRBV7-9	.	TRBJ1-1	.	CASSSLGSGMNTEAFF	TGTGCCAGCAGCTCATTGGGAAGTGGTATGAACACTGAAGCTTTCTTT
TRBV20-1	many	TRBJ1-4	TRBD1	CSAFYDREKKLFF	TGCAGTGCCTTTTACGACAGGGAAAAAAAACTGTTTTTT
TRBV6-2/TRBV6-3	.	TRBJ1-5	TRBD1	CASSYLGQGYQPQHF	TGTGCCAGCAGTTACCTGGGACAGGGATATCAGCCCCAGCATTTT
TRBV20-1	many	TRBJ1-1	.	CSARAETEAFF	TGCAGTGCTAGGGCGGAAACTGAAGCTTTCTTT
TRBV6-1	few	TRBJ2-7	TRBD1	CASLGQGAYEQYF	TGTGCCAGCCTAGGACAGGGAGCCTACGAGCAGTACTTC
TRBV15	.	TRBJ1-1	.	CATSRVTGFEAFF	TGTGCCACCAGCAGAGTGACAGGATTTGAAGCTTTCTTT
TRBV20-1	few	TRBJ1-1	.	CSAREGNGEAFF	TGCAGTGCTAGAGAGGGTAATGGAGAAGCTTTCTTT
TRBV11-2	few	TRBJ1-6	.	CASSFGWEGPLHF	TGTGCCAGCAGCTTCGGGTGGGAGGGGCCCCTCCACTTT
TRBV7-8	few	TRBJ1-2	.	CASSLDTRGYTF	TGTGCCAGCAGCTTGGATACAAGGGGCTACACCTTC
TRBV20-1	few	TRBJ1-1	.	CSARSRRGNTEAFF	TGCAGTGCTAGGAGCCGCCGGGGTAACACTGAAGCTTTCTTT
TRBV29-1	few	TRBJ1-1	TRBD1	CSSRLQGDEAFF	TGCAGCTCCCGGCTACAGGGGGATGAAGCTTTCTTT
TRBV5-1	.	TRBJ2-7	.	CASSLLYGGEQYF	TGCGCCAGCAGCTTGCTTTACGGAGGGGAGCAGTACTTC
TRBV20-1	.	TRBJ2-7	TRBD2	CSASSSSGRTGYEQYF	TGCAGTGCTAGTAGTTCTAGCGGGAGAACGGGCTACGAGCAGTACTTC
TRBV20-1	few	TRBJ1-6	TRBD1	CSAVPGGAFWDSPLHF	TGCAGTGCAGTACCAGGGGGCGCATTCTGGGATTCACCCCTCCACTTT
TRBV5-1	.	TRBJ2-2	TRBD1	CASSYRPIIRGQANTGELFF	TGCGCCAGCAGCTATCGGCCTATTATCAGGGGGCAAGCGAACACCGGGGAGCTGTTTTTT
TRBV11-3	few	TRBJ1-1	.	CASSLELTWSTEAFF	TGTGCCAGCAGCTTAGAGCTAACATGGAGCACTGAAGCTTTCTTT
TRBV20-1	few	TRBJ2-2	.	CSARRNTGELFF	TGCAGTGCCCGGCGGAACACCGGGGAGCTGTTTTTT
TRBV20-1	.	TRBJ2-5	TRBD2	CSADSGSYQETQYF	TGCAGTGCTGATAGCGGGTCGTACCAAGAGACCCAGTACTTC
TRBV7-3	.	TRBJ2-1	.	CASSLDWPLEQFF	TGTGCCAGCAGCCTGGACTGGCCCTTAGAGCAGTTCTTC
TRBV20-1	few	TRBJ1-6	.	CSARGGDSPLHF	TGCAGTGCTAGAGGGGGAGATTCACCCCTCCACTTT
TRBV5-1	many	TRBJ1-1	TRBD1	CASSLEGAAEAFF	TGCGCCAGCAGCTTGGAGGGGGCAGCTGAAGCTTTCTTT
TRBV9	few	TRBJ1-1	.	CASSPWTVNTEAFF	TGTGCCAGCAGCCCCTGGACAGTGAACACTGAAGCTTTCTTT
TRBV9	few	TRBJ2-1	TRBD2	CASSEREGLWNEQFF	TGTGCCAGCAGCGAGCGGGAGGGCCTATGGAATGAGCAGTTCTTC
TRBV6-2/TRBV6-3	.	TRBJ1-2	.	CASSPGRPADTF	TGTGCCAGCAGCCCGGGACGCCCAGCGGACACCTTC
TRBV7-2	few	TRBJ2-2	.	CASSLVWGYAGELFF	TGTGCCAGCAGCTTAGTTTGGGGTTACGCCGGGGAGCTGTTTTTT
TRBV28	.	TRBJ1-4	TRBD1	CASSVKAGGFHNEKLFF	TGTGCCAGCAGTGTGAAGGCAGGGGGGTTCCACAATGAAAAACTGTTTTTT
TRBV20-1	few	TRBJ2-7	.	CSANHPDGYEQYF	TGCAGTGCTAACCACCCGGACGGTTACGAGCAGTACTTC
TRBV18	.	TRBJ1-1	.	CASSSGPWNTEAFF	TGTGCCAGCTCATCGGGACCGTGGAACACTGAAGCTTTCTTT
TRBV20-1	few	TRBJ1-5	.	CSARMKTGLDQPQHF	TGCAGTGCTAGAATGAAGACAGGCTTGGATCAGCCCCAGCATTTT